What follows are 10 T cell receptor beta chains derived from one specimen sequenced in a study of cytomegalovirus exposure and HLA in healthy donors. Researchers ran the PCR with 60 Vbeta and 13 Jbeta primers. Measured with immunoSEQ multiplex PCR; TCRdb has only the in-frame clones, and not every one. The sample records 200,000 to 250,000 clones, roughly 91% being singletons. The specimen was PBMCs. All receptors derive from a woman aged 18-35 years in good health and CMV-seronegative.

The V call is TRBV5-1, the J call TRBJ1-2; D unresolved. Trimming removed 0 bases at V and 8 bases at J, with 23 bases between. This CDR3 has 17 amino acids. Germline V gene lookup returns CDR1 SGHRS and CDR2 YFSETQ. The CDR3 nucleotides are TGCGCCAGCAGCTTGGATCTAGGTTTGGTCCCCGGTCGGGGCTACACCTTC. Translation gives CASSLDLGLVPGRGYTF.

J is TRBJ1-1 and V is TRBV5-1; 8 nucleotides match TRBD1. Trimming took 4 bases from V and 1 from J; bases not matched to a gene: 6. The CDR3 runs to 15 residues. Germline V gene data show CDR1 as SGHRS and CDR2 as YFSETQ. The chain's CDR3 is CASSPGQGKNTEAFF. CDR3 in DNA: TGCGCCAGCAGCCCCGGACAGGGAAAGAACACTGAAGCTTTCTTT.

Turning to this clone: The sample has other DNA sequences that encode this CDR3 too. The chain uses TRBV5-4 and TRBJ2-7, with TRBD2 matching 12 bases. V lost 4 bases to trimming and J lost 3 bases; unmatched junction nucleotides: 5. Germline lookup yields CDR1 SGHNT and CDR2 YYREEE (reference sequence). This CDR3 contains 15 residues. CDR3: CASSTGTSGHYEQYF. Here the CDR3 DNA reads TGTGCCAGCAGCACCGGGACTAGCGGGCACTACGAGCAGTACTTC.

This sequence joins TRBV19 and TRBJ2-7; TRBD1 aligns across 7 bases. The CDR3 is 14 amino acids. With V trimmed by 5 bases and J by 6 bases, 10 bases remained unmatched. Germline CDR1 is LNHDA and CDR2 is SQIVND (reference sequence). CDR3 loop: CASSPLTGSSEQYF. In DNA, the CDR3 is TGTGCCAGTAGTCCCCTGACAGGGTCCAGCGAGCAGTACTTC.

CDR3 in DNA: TGTGCCATCAGTGTGGGCGGGGGGGTATTGAATGAGCAGTTCTTC. Its translation is CAISVGGGVLNEQFF. The V and J genes are TRBV10-3 and TRBJ2-1; 9 bases align to TRBD2. Germline CDR1 and CDR2: ENHRY and SYGVKD. V was clipped by 4 bases and J by 7 bases; unmatched bases: 8. The CDR3 covers 15 residues.

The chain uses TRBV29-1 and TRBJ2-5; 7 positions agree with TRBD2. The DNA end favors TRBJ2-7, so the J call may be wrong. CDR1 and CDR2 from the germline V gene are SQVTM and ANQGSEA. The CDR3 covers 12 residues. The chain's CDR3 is CSVYQPGGEQYF. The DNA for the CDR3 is TGCAGCGTGTACCAGCCGGGGGGCGAGCAGTACTTC.

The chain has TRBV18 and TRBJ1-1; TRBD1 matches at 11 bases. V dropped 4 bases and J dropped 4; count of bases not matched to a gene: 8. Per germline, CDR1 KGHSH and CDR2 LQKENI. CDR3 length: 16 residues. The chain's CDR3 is CASSLMDRGRGTEAFF. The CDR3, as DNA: TGTGCCAGCTCACTGATGGACAGGGGGCGAGGCACTGAAGCTTTCTTT.

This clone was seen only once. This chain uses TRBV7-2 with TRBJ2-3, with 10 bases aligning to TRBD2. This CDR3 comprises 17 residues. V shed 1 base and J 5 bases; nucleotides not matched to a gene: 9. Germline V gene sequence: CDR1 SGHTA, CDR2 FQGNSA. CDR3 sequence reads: CASSLGASGSYQDTQYF. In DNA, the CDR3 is TGTGCCAGCAGCTTAGGTGCTAGCGGGAGTTATCAAGATACGCAGTATTTT. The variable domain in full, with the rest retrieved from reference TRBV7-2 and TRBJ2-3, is GAGVSQSPSNKVTEKGKDVELRCDPISGHTALYWYRQSLGQGLEFLIYFQGNSAPDKSGLPSDRFSAERTGGSVSTLTIQRTQQEDSAVYLCASSLGASGSYQDTQYFGPGTRLTVL.

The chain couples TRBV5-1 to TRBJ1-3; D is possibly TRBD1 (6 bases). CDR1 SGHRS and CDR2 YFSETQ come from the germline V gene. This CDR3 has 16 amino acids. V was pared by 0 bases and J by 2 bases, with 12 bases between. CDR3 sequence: CASSLVLGATGNTIYF. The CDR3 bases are TGCGCCAGCAGCTTGGTTCTGGGGGCGACTGGAAACACCATATATTTT.

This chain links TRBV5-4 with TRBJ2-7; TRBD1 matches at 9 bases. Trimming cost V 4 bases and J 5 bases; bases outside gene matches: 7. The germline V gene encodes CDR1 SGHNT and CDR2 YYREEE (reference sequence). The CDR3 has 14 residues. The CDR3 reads CASSGNRGRNEQYF. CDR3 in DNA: TGTGCCAGCAGCGGCAACAGGGGGCGGAACGAGCAGTACTTC.